Listed below are T cell receptor beta chains from one sample, sequenced in a study of T-cell reconstitution after alpha-beta-depleted transplantation in children. MiXCR, run by TCRdb on the PCR reads, gives a single entry per CDR3 protein. The sample carries over 450,000 distinct CDR3 sequences, about 10% recorded once. The sample consisted of PBMCs, taken before TCRalphabeta/CD19-depleted stem cell transplant. The receptors were gathered from a child younger than 10 with inherited bone marrow failure, due to receive a stem cell transplant. Each CDR3 is given with its conserved first and last residue. The D gene is left open where the match is weak. Some rows mark clone size as missing; the rest say once, few, many or name a class of expanded clone.

many 13 TRBJ2-1 TRBV27 NA CASSLVVYNELFF TGTGCCAGCAGTTTAGTGGTGTACAATGAGCTTTTCTTC
NA 15 TRBJ2-7 TRBV7-2 TRBD1 CASSLGWQGAYEQYF TGTGCCAGCAGCTTAGGGTGGCAGGGGGCCTACGAGCAGTACTTC
NA 15 TRBJ1-6 TRBV7-2 NA CASSFGTAGNSPLHF TGTGCCAGCAGCTTTGGGACGGCCGGAAATTCACCCCTCCACTTT
many 12 TRBJ1-5 TRBV10-1 NA CASSESAQPQHF TGCGCCAGCAGTGAGTCCGCCCAGCCCCAGCATTTT
many 16 TRBJ2-7 TRBV12-3/TRBV12-4 TRBD2 CASSTLGTSSLYEQYF TGTGCCAGCAGTACCCTCGGGACTAGCTCCCTCTACGAGCAGTACTTC
many 11 TRBJ2-7 TRBV29-1 NA CSVDADYEQYF TGCAGCGTTGACGCAGACTACGAGCAGTACTTC
many 17 TRBJ2-3 TRBV10-3 TRBD2 CAISGGLAALHGDTQYF TGTGCCATCAGTGGAGGACTAGCTGCCCTACATGGCGATACGCAGTATTTT
few 10 TRBJ2-1 TRBV6-2/TRBV6-3 NA CAPPRREQFF TGTGCCCCACCGCGGCGTGAGCAGTTCTTC
NA 18 TRBJ2-1 TRBV10-3 TRBD2 CATLTSGRALGSYNEQFF TGTGCCACCCTAACTAGCGGGAGGGCCCTAGGCTCCTACAATGAGCAGTTCTTC
many 15 TRBJ2-2 TRBV20-1 NA CSARGKRVDTGELFF TGCAGTGCTAGAGGGAAAAGGGTAGACACCGGGGAGCTGTTTTTT
many 15 TRBJ2-1 TRBV20-1 TRBD2 CSATLGLAGLEEQFF TGCAGTGCTACGCTGGGACTAGCGGGACTCGAAGAGCAGTTCTTC
many 16 TRBJ1-6 TRBV6-5 TRBD1 CASSTNYRGAVSPLHF TGTGCCAGCAGTACTAATTACAGGGGCGCAGTGTCACCCCTCCACTTT
many 14 TRBJ2-1 TRBV6-5 NA CASSYRGTYNEQFF TGTGCCAGCAGTTACAGGGGAACCTACAATGAGCAGTTCTTC
many 14 TRBJ1-1 TRBV19 TRBD1 CASSARDRNTEAFF TGTGCCAGTAGTGCCCGGGACAGGAACACTGAAGCTTTCTTT
NA 19 TRBJ2-4 TRBV6-1 TRBD1 CASSEAGRQGATWGDIQYF TGTGCCAGCAGTGAAGCGGGTAGACAGGGGGCTACCTGGGGAGACATTCAGTACTTC
NA 19 TRBJ2-3 TRBV12-3/TRBV12-4 NA CASSFRARGFVRGTDTQYF TGTGCCAGCAGTTTCCGGGCCCGAGGATTCGTAAGGGGCACAGATACGCAGTATTTT
many 17 TRBJ2-3 TRBV2 TRBD2 CASSEAPLAGDADTQYF TGTGCCAGCAGTGAAGCCCCACTAGCGGGAGACGCAGATACGCAGTATTTT
many 16 TRBJ2-3 TRBV27 NA CASSFERAPSTDTQYF TGTGCCAGCAGTTTCGAGCGGGCCCCTAGCACAGATACGCAGTATTTT
many 17 TRBJ2-5 TRBV7-8 TRBD1 CASSRTGTAIFVETQYF TGTGCCAGCAGCCGTACCGGGACAGCCATTTTCGTGGAGACCCAGTACTTC
few 15 TRBJ1-5 TRBV7-2 NA CASSWGGYSNQPQHF TGTGCCAGCAGTTGGGGGGGGTATAGCAATCAGCCCCAGCATTTT
NA 16 TRBJ2-7 TRBV7-9 TRBD1 CASSFLGGATPYEQYF TGTGCCAGCAGCTTTTTAGGGGGCGCGACCCCCTACGAGCAGTACTTC
few 14 TRBJ2-1 TRBV20-1 TRBD2 CSAITSGRNNEQFF TGCAGTGCCATAACTAGCGGGAGAAACAATGAGCAGTTCTTC
many 14 TRBJ1-1 TRBV7-9 TRBD1 CASSFATGGPEAFF TGTGCCAGCAGCTTCGCGACAGGGGGCCCTGAAGCTTTCTTT
few 13 TRBJ1-6 TRBV20-1 NA CSARVNSNSPLHF TGCAGTGCTAGAGTGAACAGCAATTCACCCCTCCACTTT
few 17 TRBJ2-1 TRBV4-2 TRBD2 CASSQWTSGTVYNEQFF TGTGCCAGCAGCCAATGGACTAGCGGGACGGTCTACAATGAGCAGTTCTTC
NA 13 TRBJ2-1 TRBV20-1 NA CSARVVDYNEQFF TGCAGTGCTAGAGTTGTGGATTACAATGAGCAGTTCTTC
many 16 TRBJ2-7 TRBV5-1 TRBD2 CASSAEGLAGVYEQYF TGCGCCAGCAGCGCAGAAGGACTAGCGGGAGTCTACGAGCAGTACTTC
many 15 TRBJ2-3 TRBV9 TRBD2 CASSVGRGGEDTQYF TGTGCCAGCAGCGTAGGAAGGGGAGGGGAAGATACGCAGTATTTT
NA 16 TRBJ1-3 TRBV7-2 NA CASSLSSQPSGNTIYF TGTGCCAGCAGCTTATCGAGCCAGCCCTCTGGAAACACCATATATTTT
many 15 TRBJ2-1 TRBV7-9 NA CASSLANGAYNEQFF TGTGCCAGCAGCTTAGCCAATGGCGCGTACAATGAGCAGTTCTTC
NA 13 TRBJ2-7 TRBV18 NA CASSPRQGNEQYF TGTGCCAGCTCACCACGGCAGGGCAACGAGCAGTACTTC
few 14 TRBJ2-3 TRBV5-4 NA CASSPPSGQDTQYF TGTGCCAGCAGCCCCCCCTCCGGACAAGATACGCAGTATTTT
many 17 TRBJ2-1 TRBV7-9 TRBD2 CASSFGTSASSYNEQFF TGTGCCAGCAGCTTCGGGACTAGCGCTAGCTCCTACAATGAGCAGTTCTTC
many 14 TRBJ1-1 TRBV5-1 TRBD1 CASNPGTGATEAFF TGCGCCAGCAATCCCGGGACAGGGGCCACTGAAGCTTTCTTT
many 13 TRBJ1-6 TRBV9 NA CASMEGDNSPLHF TGTGCCAGCATGGAGGGGGATAATTCACCCCTCCACTTT
many 15 TRBJ2-3 TRBV6-5 NA CASSYRMGYTDTQYF TGTGCCAGCAGTTACCGTATGGGGTACACAGATACGCAGTATTTT
many 15 TRBJ2-7 TRBV27 NA CASSLGGGAAYEQYF TGTGCCAGCAGTTTGGGGGGCGGAGCAGCCTACGAGCAGTACTTC
many 14 TRBJ2-3 TRBV18 NA CASSPYTSTDTQYF TGTGCCAGCTCACCCTACACTAGCACAGATACGCAGTATTTT
few 16 TRBJ2-2 TRBV4-3 TRBD1 CASRDYRGRGTGELFF TGCGCCAGCAGGGACTACAGGGGGCGCGGCACCGGGGAGCTGTTTTTT
many 16 TRBJ2-7 TRBV5-1 NA CASIDLPGRNSYEQYF TGCGCCAGCATCGACCTACCGGGACGAAACTCCTACGAGCAGTACTTC
many 17 TRBJ2-6 TRBV21-1 NA CASSNGRGLAGANVLTF TGTGCCAGCAGCAATGGCAGGGGGTTGGCTGGGGCCAACGTCCTGACTTTC
few 15 TRBJ2-3 TRBV11-2 TRBD2 CASSFSGSRTDTQYF TGTGCCAGCAGCTTTAGCGGGAGTCGGACAGATACGCAGTATTTT